This T cell receptor (beta chain) was sequenced in a study of CD8 T cells in ankylosing spondylitis. Study-wide results and caveats: Earlier studies detected some motif variants in reactive arthritis synovial fluid and blood. Seemingly characteristic of ankylosing spondylitis blood was a TCR beta motif consisting of 7 or 8 highly homologous variants. Matched synovial fluid from ankylosing spondylitis patients was reported to be enriched for disease-linked clones. Disease-linked clones displayed a CD8+ phenotype and appeared relatively rarely in peripheral blood.

Quantitative molecular-barcoded 5'-RACE generated the TCR beta libraries. Via MiXCR, TCRdb re-called the 5' RACE reads, giving one row per CDR3 protein. The profile shows roughly 450,000 distinct CDR3 sequences, 25% to 30% of them singletons. This clonotype was detected only a few times. What it recognizes is unknown. This TCR was sampled from a male donor with ankylosing spondylitis. Sequencing was carried out using blood, either unsorted or a sorted T cell fraction (not recorded which).

This chain's CDR3 is CSARVNLDRAGANVLTF. The CDR3 DNA is TGCAGTGCTAGAGTAAATCTGGACAGGGCTGGGGCCAACGTCCTGACTTTC. The chain carries TRBV20-1 and TRBJ2-6, with 8 bases lining up with TRBD1. V lost 1 base to trimming and J lost 2 bases; unmatched junction nucleotides: 7. The CDR3 contains 17 residues. Germline V gene data show CDR1 as DFQATT and CDR2 as SNEGSKA (reference sequence).